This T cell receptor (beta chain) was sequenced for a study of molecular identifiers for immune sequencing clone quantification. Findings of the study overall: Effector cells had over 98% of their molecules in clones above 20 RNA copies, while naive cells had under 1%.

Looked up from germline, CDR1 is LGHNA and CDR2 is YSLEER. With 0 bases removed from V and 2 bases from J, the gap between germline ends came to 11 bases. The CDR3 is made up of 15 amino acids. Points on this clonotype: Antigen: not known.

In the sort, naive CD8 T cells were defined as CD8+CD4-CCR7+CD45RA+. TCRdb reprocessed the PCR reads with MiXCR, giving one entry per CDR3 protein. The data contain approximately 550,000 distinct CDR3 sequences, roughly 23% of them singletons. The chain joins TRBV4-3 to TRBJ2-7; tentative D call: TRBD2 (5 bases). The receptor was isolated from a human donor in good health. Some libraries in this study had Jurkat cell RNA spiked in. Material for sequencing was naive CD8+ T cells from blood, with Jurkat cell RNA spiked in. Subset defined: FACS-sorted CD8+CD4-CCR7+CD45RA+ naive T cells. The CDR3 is CASSQDLDSTYEQYF. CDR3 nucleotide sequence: TGCGCCAGCAGCCAAGACCTGGACTCGACCTACGAGCAGTACTTC.